The present T cell receptor (beta chain) was sequenced within a study of T cells after yellow fever vaccination. General observations from the study: Researchers cautioned that FACS-sorted repertoires could harbor abundant clonotypes contaminating from the bulk population. Clones from primary vaccination mostly reappeared after the booster (over 95% CD4, over 85% CD8).

Germline CDR1 is DFQATT and CDR2 is SNEGSKA (reference sequence). The CDR3 is 14 amino acids. The germline V and J ends were trimmed by 6 bases and 3 bases, with 16 bases remaining between them. TCRdb analysed the 5' RACE reads with MiXCR anew, one entry per CDR3 protein. The table includes 300,000 to 450,000 distinct CDR3 sequences, around 6.4% detected once. As for this clonotype: The antigen remains unidentified.

This clonotype originated in a man between 25 and 39 years old who received the YFV17D yellow fever vaccine. The chain links TRBV20-1 to TRBJ2-3, with D hard to call. The material sequenced was PBMCs, taken 5 days after the yellow fever booster vaccination. In DNA, the CDR3 is TGCAGTGCCACTCCTGGCGTTGAAACAGATACGCAGTATTTT. This encodes CSATPGVETDTQYF.